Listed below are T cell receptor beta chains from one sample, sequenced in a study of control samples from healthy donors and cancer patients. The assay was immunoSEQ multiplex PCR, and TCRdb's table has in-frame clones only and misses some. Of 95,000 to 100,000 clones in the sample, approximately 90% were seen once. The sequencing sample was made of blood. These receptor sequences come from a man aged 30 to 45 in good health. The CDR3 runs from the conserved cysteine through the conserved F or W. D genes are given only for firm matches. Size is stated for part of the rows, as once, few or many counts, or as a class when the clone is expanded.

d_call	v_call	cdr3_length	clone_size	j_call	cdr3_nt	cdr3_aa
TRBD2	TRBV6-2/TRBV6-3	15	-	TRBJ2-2	TGTGCCAGCAGTTCTTTAGGACTAGCGTCCGGGGAGCTGTTTTTT	CASSSLGLASGELFF
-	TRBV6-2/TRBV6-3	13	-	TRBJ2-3	TGTGCCAGCAGTTACAGGGATTTGGGTACGCAGTATTTT	CASSYRDLGTQYF
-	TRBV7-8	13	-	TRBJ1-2	TGTGCCAGCACCCGGGGGGCGAACTATGGCTACACCTTC	CASTRGANYGYTF
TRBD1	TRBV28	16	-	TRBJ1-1	TGTGCCAGCAGTCCTTCGGGCAGGGGGCATAGGACTGAAGCTTTCTTT	CASSPSGRGHRTEAFF
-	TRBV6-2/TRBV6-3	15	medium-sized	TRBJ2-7	TGTGCCAGCAGTCAACTACGAACTAGTATCTACGAGCAGTACTTC	CASSQLRTSIYEQYF
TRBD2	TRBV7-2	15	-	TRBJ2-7	TGTGCCAGCAGCTTAGGAGCGGGAGGGTCCTACGAGCAGTACTTC	CASSLGAGGSYEQYF
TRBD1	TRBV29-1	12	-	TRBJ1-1	TGCAGCGCCTCGGACAGGGGCGATGAAGCTTTCTTT	CSASDRGDEAFF
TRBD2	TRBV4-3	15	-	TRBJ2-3	TGCGCCAGCAGCTCCGGGACTAGCGGCACAGATACGCAGTATTTT	CASSSGTSGTDTQYF
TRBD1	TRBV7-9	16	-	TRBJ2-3	TGTGCCAGCAGCTCCCCGACAGGGGGATTTACAGATACGCAGTATTTT	CASSSPTGGFTDTQYF
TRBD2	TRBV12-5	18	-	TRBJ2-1	TGTGCTAGTGGTGCCCCTTTGTTCCGCGGGGGGAGGGACAATGAGCAGTTCTTC	CASGAPLFRGGRDNEQFF
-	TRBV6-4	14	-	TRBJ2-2	TGTGCCAGCAGTGAGGAGCGGAACACCGGGGAGCTGTTTTTT	CASSEERNTGELFF
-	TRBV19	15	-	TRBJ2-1	TGTGCCAGTAGTATGGGTGCGGGATTGTACAATGAGCAGTTCTTC	CASSMGAGLYNEQFF
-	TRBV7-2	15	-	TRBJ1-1	TGTGCCAGCAGCTTAGTTGCCGGGTTGAACACTGAAGCTTTCTTT	CASSLVAGLNTEAFF
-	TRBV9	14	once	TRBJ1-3	TGTGCCAGCAGCCCCAAGTTCTCTGGAAACACCATATATTTT	CASSPKFSGNTIYF
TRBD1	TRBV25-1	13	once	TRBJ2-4	TGTGCCAGCAGTGGGACAGGGTTAAACATTCAGTACTTC	CASSGTGLNIQYF
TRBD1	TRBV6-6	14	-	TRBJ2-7	TGTGCCAGCAGTTCCGGGACAGGCCGTTACGAGCAGTACTTC	CASSSGTGRYEQYF
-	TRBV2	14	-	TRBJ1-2	TGTGCCAGCAGTGAAGCGCGACAGGTCAGAGGCTACACCTTC	CASSEARQVRGYTF
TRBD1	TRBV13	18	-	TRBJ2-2	TGTGCCAGCAGCCCAGCCACACACAGGGGACGAAAGACCGGGGAGCTGTTTTTT	CASSPATHRGRKTGELFF
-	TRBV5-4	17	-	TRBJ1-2	TGTGCCAGCAGCGTTGGAGGCCCAGTCCGAGCTAACTATGGCTACACCTTC	CASSVGGPVRANYGYTF
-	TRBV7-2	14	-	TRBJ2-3	TGTGCCAGCAGCTTAAACTGGGGCACAGATACGCAGTATTTT	CASSLNWGTDTQYF
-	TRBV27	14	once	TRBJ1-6	TGTGCCAGCAGTCTGGGATTCTCGGGGTCACCCCTCCACTTT	CASSLGFSGSPLHF
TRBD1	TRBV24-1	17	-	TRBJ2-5	TGTGCCACCAGTGATTTTTCGACAGGGTTATCTGAAGAGACCCAGTACTTC	CATSDFSTGLSEETQYF
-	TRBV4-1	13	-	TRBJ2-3	TGCGCCAGCAGCCAAGGGCCCACAGATACGCAGTATTTT	CASSQGPTDTQYF
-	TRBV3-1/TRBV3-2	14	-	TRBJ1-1	TGTGCCAGCAGCCCGAGTACAGTGAACACTGAAGCTTTCTTT	CASSPSTVNTEAFF
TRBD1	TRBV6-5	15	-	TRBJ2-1	TGTGCCAGCAGTCCGGACAGGGGCCGGTACAATGAGCAGTTCTTC	CASSPDRGRYNEQFF
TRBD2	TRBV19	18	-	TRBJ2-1	TGTGCCAGTAGTAACCGGCTAGCGGGACGAAGCTCCTACAATGAGCAGTTCTTC	CASSNRLAGRSSYNEQFF
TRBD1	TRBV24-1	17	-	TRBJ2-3	TGTGCCACCAGTGACCCACTCGGGACAGGGCCCCGGTTTTCGCAGTATTTT	CATSDPLGTGPRFSQYF
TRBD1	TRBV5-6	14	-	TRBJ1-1	TGTGCCAGCAGCGTATTGACAGGGTATACTGAAGCTTTCTTT	CASSVLTGYTEAFF
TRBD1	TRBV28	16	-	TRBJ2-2	TGTGCCAGCAGAGAAGACAGGGTGATGGCCACCGGGGAGCTGTTTTTT	CASREDRVMATGELFF
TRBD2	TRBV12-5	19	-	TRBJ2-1	TGTGCTAGTGGTTTGTACCAGACCTATCCGGGACTAGCGGAAGATGAGCAGTTCTTC	CASGLYQTYPGLAEDEQFF